These T cell receptor beta chains were read from a single sample in a study of T cells in Graves' hyperthyroidism and ophthalmopathy. MiXCR, applied by TCRdb to the multiplex PCR reads, yields one record per CDR3 protein. The repertoire has roughly 500,000 distinct CDR3 sequences, 35% to 55% of them found once; the top ten carry 15% to 20%. The specimen was peripheral blood or thyroid tissue (not recorded which). Source of these receptors: an adult woman with Graves' disease, either hyperthyroidism or ophthalmopathy (not recorded which). Each CDR3 is given with its conserved first and last residue. A D gene is named only where the DNA matches it firmly. Clone size is given for some rows only: seen once, a few or many times, or a class if the clone is expanded.

J gene	D gene	clone size	V gene	CDR3 DNA	CDR3 protein
TRBJ1-5	NA	many	TRBV11-3	TGTGCCAGCAGCTTAAGGGGAGAGAGTAATCAGCCCCAGCATTTT	CASSLRGESNQPQHF
TRBJ1-2	NA	few	TRBV7-6	TGTGCCAGCGCCACCCGATCTGAGTTTGGCTACACCTTC	CASATRSEFGYTF
TRBJ2-1	TRBD2	NA	TRBV7-9	TGTGCCAGCAGCTTAGTAAGGTTGAGCGGGAGTTGGAATGAGCAGTTCTTC	CASSLVRLSGSWNEQFF
TRBJ2-7	NA	many	TRBV6-1	TGTGCCAGCAGGGACTCCCACATCCAACCGCAGTACTTC	CASRDSHIQPQYF
TRBJ2-7	NA	NA	TRBV28	TGTGCCAGCAGTTTGACAGTGCAATCCTACGAGCAGTACTTC	CASSLTVQSYEQYF
TRBJ2-2	NA	few	TRBV28	TGTGCCACCCAGATCAACACCGGGGAGCTGTTTTTT	CATQINTGELFF
TRBJ2-6	NA	NA	TRBV10-3	TGTGCCATCAGTGCCTTAGAGTCAGCAACCTTTGGGGCTTCTGGGGCCAACGTCCTGACTTTC	CAISALESATFGASGANVLTF
TRBJ1-4	NA	NA	TRBV28	TGTGCCAGCAGTTTGCAGCTGTTTTTT	CASSLQLFF
TRBJ1-2	NA	NA	TRBV4-1	TGCGCCAGCAGCCAAGTAGCGGGAGTGGAATATGGCTACACCTTC	CASSQVAGVEYGYTF
TRBJ2-2	NA	many	TRBV19	TGTGCCAGTAGTGCTCTCCAGGGCCTGGGCGGGGAGCTGTTTTTT	CASSALQGLGGELFF
TRBJ2-5	NA	many	TRBV10-2	TGCGCCAGCAGGGGCCTATCGGAGACCCAGTACTTC	CASRGLSETQYF
TRBJ1-1	NA	NA	TRBV7-9	TGTGCCAGCAGTCCTGACAGTCAGCTCGAAGCTTTCTTT	CASSPDSQLEAFF
TRBJ1-1	NA	many	TRBV19	TGTGCCAGTAGGGGTTTCACAGACTTTGAAGAAGCTTTCTTT	CASRGFTDFEEAFF
TRBJ1-3	NA	many	TRBV20-1	TGCAGTGCTAGAGATAGTAGCAGCCCTGGAAACACCATATATTTT	CSARDSSSPGNTIYF
TRBJ2-2	NA	many	TRBV6-1	TGTGCCAGCAGTTATCGACTCCTCCGGGACACCGGGGAGCTGTTTTTT	CASSYRLLRDTGELFF
TRBJ1-5	NA	NA	TRBV15	TGTGCCACCAGCAGTGAACCCCAAGGGGGGGGGGATCAGCCCCAGCATTTT	CATSSEPQGGGDQPQHF
TRBJ2-7	NA	many	TRBV20-1	TGCAGTGCTAGAAGAGTCAACGAGCAGTACTTC	CSARRVNEQYF
TRBJ2-5	TRBD2	NA	TRBV20-1	TGCAGTGCAAGAAGGCTAGCGGGGCAAGAGACCCAGTACTTC	CSARRLAGQETQYF
TRBJ2-2	NA	NA	TRBV10-1	TGCGCCAGCAGTGACGGGTCTTTAGTTCGTGCCGGGGAGCTGTTTTTT	CASSDGSLVRAGELFF
TRBJ2-7	TRBD1	NA	TRBV10-3	TGTGCCATCAGTGGGGATGACAGGGCATACGAGCAGTACTTC	CAISGDDRAYEQYF
TRBJ2-2	NA	many	TRBV14	TGTGCCAGCAGCCAAACAGCCGGGGAGCTGTTTTTT	CASSQTAGELFF
TRBJ1-1	TRBD1	NA	TRBV10-3	TGTGCCATCAGTGAGGGAGGGGGGACAGAACTTTTGAGACCTGAAGCTTTCTTT	CAISEGGGTELLRPEAFF
TRBJ2-6	NA	NA	TRBV11-1	TGTGCCAGCAGCTTAGACCGGTACCGGGACGCCGGGGCCAACGTCCTGACTTTC	CASSLDRYRDAGANVLTF
TRBJ2-5	NA	NA	TRBV14	TGTGCCAGCAGCCAATTGAGGGGGGGGGAGACCCAGTACTTC	CASSQLRGGETQYF
TRBJ2-7	TRBD2	NA	TRBV7-9	TGTACCCTTAGCGGGAGATCCTCCTACGAGCAGTACTTC	CTLSGRSSYEQYF
TRBJ1-1	NA	many	TRBV7-9	TGTGCCAGCAGCCCCAAACAGACGGCGGTATACACTGAAGCTTTCTTT	CASSPKQTAVYTEAFF
TRBJ1-2	NA	NA	TRBV5-6	TGTGCCAGCAGCTTGGACCAGGGGTCCTATGGCTACACCTTC	CASSLDQGSYGYTF
TRBJ2-7	NA	NA	TRBV7-3	TGTGCCAGCAGCCTGGGAAACCCCAGCAACGAGCAGTACTTC	CASSLGNPSNEQYF